This record concerns one T cell receptor (beta chain) sequence. What it binds is unknown. Combining a sample-barcoded 5' primer with a J-beta primer mix, a second PCR ran for about 6 to 12 cycles. All samples yielded 3 million or more CDR3-containing paired-end reads. TCRdb processed the 5' RACE reads anew with MiXCR; each CDR3 protein has one entry. The repertoire holds some 800,000 distinct CDR3 sequences, with under 45% as singletons. The data derive from a study of blood T cells in healthy people across ages. Whole-study context: Template-switching capture recovered about one barcoded beta molecule per two T cells. Overall study findings and caveats: Total diversity from one million sequenced T cells was likely underestimated.

Each donor supplied approximately 10 milliliters of peripheral blood. V gave up 2 bases and J gave up 4 bases; unmatched junction bases: 6. CDR3 length equals 15 residues. CDR1 is LGHNT, CDR2 FRNRAP, per germline. The specimen sequenced was blood. This TCR was recovered from a man aged 55 to 70 in good health. The chain is built from TRBV12-5 and TRBJ1-1; 8 nucleotides match TRBD1. As DNA, the CDR3 is TGTGCTAGTGGTTTGACCCAGGGGGCCAGCACTGAAGCTTTCTTT. Protein: CASGLTQGASTEAFF.